These T cell receptor beta chains were read from a single sample in a study of blood T cells in healthy people across ages. A single record per CDR3 protein comes from TCRdb applying MiXCR to the 5' RACE reads. The data show about 1.6 million distinct CDR3 sequences, roughly a third seen once. The sample taken for sequencing was blood. The source is a woman younger than 45 in good health. Both conserved end residues are part of each CDR3. A D gene is named only where the DNA matches it firmly. Some rows mark clone size as missing; the rest say once, few, many or name a class of expanded clone.

TRBV7-6	NA	TRBJ2-6	NA	TGTGCCAGCAGCTCCCCGACAGGTTCGAGCTCTGGGGCCAACGTCCTGACTTTC	CASSSPTGSSSGANVLTF
TRBV30	TRBD2	TRBJ2-1	few	TGTGCCAGCTCCGGGACTATCTACAATGAGCAGTTCTTC	CASSGTIYNEQFF
TRBV27	NA	TRBJ1-2	NA	TGTGCCAGCAGTTTACATTCAAAGTTCTATGGCTACACCTTC	CASSLHSKFYGYTF
TRBV28	NA	TRBJ2-7	few	TGTGCCAGCAGTTTTGGAGCAGGGACCACCTACGAGCAGTACTTC	CASSFGAGTTYEQYF
TRBV20-1	NA	TRBJ1-1	NA	TGCAGTGCTCGCCCGGCCAGGGGAGGTGAAGCTTTCTTT	CSARPARGGEAFF
TRBV3-1	NA	TRBJ1-2	NA	TGTGCCAGCAGCCCGACAGATAAATATGGCTACACCTTC	CASSPTDKYGYTF
TRBV7-2	TRBD2	TRBJ2-6	few	TGTGCCAGCACCTCCCGTCGGAGCGGGGGGGCAGGTGGGGCCAACGTCCTGACTTTC	CASTSRRSGGAGGANVLTF
TRBV29-1	NA	TRBJ1-1	NA	TGCAGCGTTAAGAGGTCGTCTAACACTGAAGCTTTCTTT	CSVKRSSNTEAFF
TRBV15	NA	TRBJ1-1	few	TGTGCCACCAGCAGAGATTATCCAGGGAGGGGTACTGAAGCTTTCTTT	CATSRDYPGRGTEAFF
TRBV6-1	NA	TRBJ1-5	NA	TGTGCCACCCTGGGACAAGGCCTGAATATGGTTAATCAGCCCCAGCATTTT	CATLGQGLNMVNQPQHF
TRBV30	NA	TRBJ1-5	once	TGTGCCTGGAGTGTAGGACAGTCTAGCAATCAGCCCCAGCATTTT	CAWSVGQSSNQPQHF
TRBV11-2	NA	TRBJ1-1	NA	TGTGCCAGCAGCGTTAGGGCAAGGGAGGGAGCTGAAGCTTTCTTT	CASSVRAREGAEAFF
TRBV6-6	NA	TRBJ1-2	few	TGTGCCAGCACCGATCGGGGGGGTGAGGCTAACTATGGCTACACCTTC	CASTDRGGEANYGYTF
TRBV20-1	NA	TRBJ2-3	few	TGCAGTGCACCGAACTATGGTACGCAGTATTTT	CSAPNYGTQYF
TRBV5-1	NA	TRBJ2-3	NA	TGCGCCAGCAGCTTGGAGGCGTCGGATACGCAGTATTTT	CASSLEASDTQYF
TRBV9	TRBD1	TRBJ1-1	NA	TGTGCCAGCAGCGTAGCCCTACAGGGGGCGGCTGAAAATGGAGCTTTCTTT	CASSVALQGAAENGAFF
TRBV4-1	NA	TRBJ2-4	NA	TGCGCCAGCAGCCACCCAAGGGCCGATTCGGTAGCCAAAAACATTCAGTACTTC	CASSHPRADSVAKNIQYF
TRBV6-2/TRBV6-3	NA	TRBJ2-7	few	TGTGCCAGCAGTCCCTACAGCGGATCTGACTACGAGCAGTACTTC	CASSPYSGSDYEQYF
TRBV25-1	NA	TRBJ1-1	NA	TGTGCCAGCCGACTGGGTGAAAGAGATTTCGAAGCTTTCTTT	CASRLGERDFEAFF
TRBV6-1	NA	TRBJ1-1	NA	TGTGCCAGCAGTGCAATTGAGGCTTTCTTT	CASSAIEAFF
TRBV5-1	NA	TRBJ2-1	few	TGCGCCAGCAGCTTGGACTCGTACCTTAGGGGGGATGAGCAGTTCTTC	CASSLDSYLRGDEQFF
TRBV4-1	TRBD2	TRBJ2-5	few	TGCGCCAGCAGCCAGGCGGGAGTTCTAGAGACCCAGTACTTC	CASSQAGVLETQYF
TRBV29-1	NA	TRBJ2-1	NA	TGCAGCGTTGAAGTGGTTGAGGGGAACTCCTACAATGAGCAGTTCTTC	CSVEVVEGNSYNEQFF
TRBV5-6	TRBD1	TRBJ2-7	NA	TGTGCCAGCAGCTTGGCCAGGGGGCCGAGCTACGAGCAGTACTTC	CASSLARGPSYEQYF
TRBV20-1	TRBD2	TRBJ2-5	once	TGCAGTGCTAGAGATACGAGCGGGGCTCACAATGAGCAGTACTTC	CSARDTSGAHNEQYF
TRBV3-1	NA	TRBJ1-2	NA	TGTGCCAGCAGCTCACAGAGTCAGGGGGGCTACACCTTC	CASSSQSQGGYTF
TRBV4-2	TRBD2	TRBJ2-3	few	TGTGCCAGCAGCCAAGAATCACTAGCGGGAGCAGATACGCAGTATTTT	CASSQESLAGADTQYF
TRBV20-1	NA	TRBJ2-1	few	TGCAGTGCTGCTCACCTCTTTTCCTACAATGAGCAGTTCTTC	CSAAHLFSYNEQFF
TRBV4-1	TRBD1	TRBJ1-2	NA	TGCGCCAGCAGCCACCTAACGAAGGGACAGGGTGTTCGTGGGTATGGCTACACCTTC	CASSHLTKGQGVRGYGYTF
TRBV20-1	TRBD2	TRBJ2-5	few	TGCAGTGCCTTGGGGCTAGCGGGGAGTGAGCAGTACTTC	CSALGLAGSEQYF
TRBV24-1	TRBD2	TRBJ2-2	few	TGTGCCACCAGTGACCTAACGGGAGGGCACGCCGGGGAGCTGTTTTTT	CATSDLTGGHAGELFF
TRBV6-6	TRBD2	TRBJ2-2	NA	TGTGCCAGCAGTTACTCGGGGGGGACGAACACCGGGGAGCTGTTTTTT	CASSYSGGTNTGELFF
TRBV24-1	NA	TRBJ2-6	NA	TGTGCCACCAGTGGAGGGCCTGGGGCCAACGTCCTGACTTTC	CATSGGPGANVLTF
TRBV18	NA	TRBJ1-2	NA	TGTGCCAGCTCACCTCCCCAGGGAGAGGGCTACACCTTC	CASSPPQGEGYTF
TRBV7-9	TRBD1	TRBJ2-2	NA	TGTGCCAGCGTCCCGGACAGGGGGCCTACCGGGGAGCTGTTTTTT	CASVPDRGPTGELFF
TRBV28	NA	TRBJ2-7	few	TGTGCCAGCAGTATCTTTAACGAGCAGTACTTC	CASSIFNEQYF
TRBV12-3/TRBV12-4	TRBD1	TRBJ1-1	NA	TGTGCCAGCAGGAGGGGGCAGAAAGCTTTCTTT	CASRRGQKAFF
TRBV20-1	NA	TRBJ2-5	few	TGCAGTGTCCTTACTCGAGAGACCCAGTACTTC	CSVLTRETQYF